This T cell receptor (beta chain) was profiled in a study of blood T cell repertoires in COVID-19. This clone was recorded once. Using immunoSEQ multiplex PCR, the repertoire was profiled, and TCRdb retains in-frame clones only, with some absent. This table has roughly 190,000 clones, roughly 80% appearing once. The clonotype was recovered from a man in his forties who had recovered from COVID-19. The sequenced sample consisted of PBMCs or T cells enriched from blood (not recorded which).

The CDR3 bases are TGTGCCAGCAGTACCCGACTTGCAGATACGCAGTATTTT. Amino acid sequence: CASSTRLADTQYF. The chain combines TRBV27 with TRBJ2-3; D is uncertain. Deletions cut 5 bases from V and 4 bases from J, with 10 bases between. This CDR3 is 13 amino acids long. The germline V gene has CDR1 MNHEY and CDR2 SMNVEV (reference sequence).